This T cell receptor (beta chain) was identified in a study of metastatic and nonmetastatic thyroid tumors. Notes on the study in general: A significant increase in TCR beta diversity was reportedly seen in malignant thyroid tumors relative to benign nodules, in blood and tumor.

The CDR3 has 14 residues. Trimming took 0 bases from V and 6 from J; bases not matched to a gene: 7. Germline V gives CDR1 DFQATT, CDR2 SNEGSKA (reference sequence). Every patient underwent thyroid surgery untreated. This clone was recorded a few times. What it recognizes is unknown. TCRdb re-processed the PCR reads through MiXCR. The sample lists about 40,000 clones; approximately 10% were seen once. The chain is built from TRBV20-1 and TRBJ2-7; TRBD2 matches at 8 bases. This TCR came from a female donor with papillary thyroid cancer or a benign thyroid nodule (not recorded which). Some clones in this sample may be carry-over from other donors' samples. Input material: blood. The CDR3 loop reads CSAREPAGVVEQYF. The CDR3 DNA reads as TGCAGTGCTAGAGAGCCAGCGGGAGTGGTCGAGCAGTACTTC.